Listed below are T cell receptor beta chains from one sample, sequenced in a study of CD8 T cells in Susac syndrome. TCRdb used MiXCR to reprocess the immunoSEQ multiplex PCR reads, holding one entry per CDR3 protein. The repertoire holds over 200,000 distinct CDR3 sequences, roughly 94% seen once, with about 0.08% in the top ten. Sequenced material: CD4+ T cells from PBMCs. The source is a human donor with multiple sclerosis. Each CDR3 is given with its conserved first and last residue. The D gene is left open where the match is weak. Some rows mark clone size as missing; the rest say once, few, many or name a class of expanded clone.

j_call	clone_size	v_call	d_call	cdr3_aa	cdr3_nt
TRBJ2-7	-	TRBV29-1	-	CSVEFGEAGSYEQYF	TGCAGCGTTGAGTTTGGGGAGGCGGGATCCTACGAGCAGTACTTC
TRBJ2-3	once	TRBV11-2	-	CASSDAGRTDTQYF	TGTGCCAGCAGCGATGCGGGGCGCACAGATACGCAGTATTTT
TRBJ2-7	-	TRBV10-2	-	CASSGAVYEQYF	TGCGCCAGCAGCGGGGCCGTTTACGAGCAGTACTTC
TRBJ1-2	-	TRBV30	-	CAWSVRFVQGIGYGYTF	TGTGCCTGGAGTGTACGGTTCGTGCAGGGAATTGGCTATGGCTACACCTTC
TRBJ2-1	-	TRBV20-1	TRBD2	CSAHAGGSVF	TGCAGTGCGCATGCGGGGGGTTCCGTCTTC
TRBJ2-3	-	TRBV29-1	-	CSVEGWDLGKTDTQYF	TGCAGCGTTGAGGGGTGGGACCTCGGCAAAACAGATACGCAGTATTTT
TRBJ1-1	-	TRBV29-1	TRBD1	CSVRQGGENTEAFF	TGCAGCGTCCGACAGGGAGGTGAGAACACTGAAGCTTTCTTT
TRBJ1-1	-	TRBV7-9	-	CASSLLGPMNTEAFF	TGTGCCAGCAGCTTACTCGGACCTATGAACACTGAAGCTTTCTTT
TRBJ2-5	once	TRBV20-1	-	CSALRQETQYF	TGCAGTGCTCTCCGACAAGAGACCCAGTACTTC
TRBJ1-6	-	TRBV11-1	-	CASSPHELWGRSSYNSPLHF	TGTGCCAGCAGCCCACATGAGCTATGGGGGCGAAGCTCCTATAATTCACCCCTCCACTTT
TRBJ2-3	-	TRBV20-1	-	CSARDTGDSRDTQYF	TGCAGTGCTAGAGACACGGGGGACTCGCGAGATACGCAGTATTTT
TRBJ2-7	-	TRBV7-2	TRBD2	CASSPRIAGLTYEQYF	TGTGCCAGCAGCCCCAGGATAGCGGGTCTTACCTACGAGCAGTACTTC
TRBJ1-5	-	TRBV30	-	CAWSPLGTSGQPQHF	TGTGCCTGGAGTCCTTTGGGGACAAGCGGTCAGCCCCAGCATTTT
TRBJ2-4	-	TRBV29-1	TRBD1	CSVRTGQNIQYF	TGCAGCGTGCGGACAGGGCAGAACATTCAGTACTTC
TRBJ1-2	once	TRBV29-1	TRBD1	CSVVRDRGRGNGYTF	TGCAGCGTTGTGAGAGACAGGGGGCGAGGGAATGGCTACACCTTC